Each of the 18 T cell receptor beta chains below was sequenced from the same sample in a study of shared clonotypes between healthy human individuals. Generated by immunoSEQ multiplex PCR, the TCRdb table keeps only in-frame clones and is missing some. The table records around 2.5 million clones, approximately 94% of them present only once. Source material: naive CD4+ T cells from PBMCs. Regarding subset: CD45RA+ positively selected. The source of these receptors is a man younger than 35 in good health. Some clones in this sample may be carry-over from other donors' samples.

This clone was observed a handful of times. This chain links TRBV30 with TRBJ2-4, with 9 bases identical to TRBD1. The V gene's germline CDR1 is GTSNPN and CDR2 SVGIG (reference sequence). After removal of 1 base from V and 7 bases from J, the junction contained 2 bases not matched to a gene. The CDR3 is 13 amino acids. The CDR3 sequence is CAWSAGTGNIQYF. The DNA of the CDR3 is TGTGCCTGGAGTGCTGGGACAGGGAACATTCAGTACTTC.

J is TRBJ2-7 and V is TRBV21-1; TRBD1 is the table's D call and was not checked against the DNA. TRBV21-1 is a known pseudogene. The CDR3 loop spans 14 amino acids. As DNA, the CDR3 is TGTGCCAGCAGCAAAGACTCTGGCAGGGTACCGCAGTACTTC. The encoded protein is CASSKDSGRVPQYF.

V usage is TRBV28 and J usage is TRBJ1-5; TRBD1 agrees at 11 bases. The CDR3 length is 16 residues. CDR1 is MDHEN and CDR2 is SYDVKM in the germline V gene. V lost 5 bases to trimming and J lost 4 bases; unmatched junction nucleotides: 7. The CDR3 region has the DNA TGTGCCAGCAGTCCCGGGGACAGGGGGTATAATCAGCCCCAGCATTTT. Translation gives CASSPGDRGYNQPQHF.

The chain links TRBV6-6 to TRBJ2-7; a possible D gene is TRBD2 (5 bases). The CDR3 consists of 13 residues. Germline V CDR1 and CDR2: MNHNY, SVGAGI (reference sequence). V lost 8 bases to trimming and J lost 2 bases, with 13 bases between them. The CDR3 DNA sequence: TGTGCCAGCGGCAAGGCGGGTCCCTACGAGCAGTACTTC. Its translation: CASGKAGPYEQYF.

The V gene is TRBV18, the J gene TRBJ2-3; no reliable D call. Germline values: CDR1 KGHSH, CDR2 LQKENI. The CDR3 contains 13 residues. Between the trimmed V and J ends, which lost 0 bases and 10 bases, there was a span of 11 bases. CDR3 amino acids: CASSPPTRSPQYF. In DNA, the CDR3 is TGTGCCAGCTCACCACCTACTCGTAGTCCGCAGTATTTT. The whole variable domain, filled in from reference TRBV18 and TRBJ2-3, reads NAGVMQNPRHLVRRRGQEARLRCSPMKGHSHVYWYRQLPEEGLKFMVYLQKENIIDESGMPKERFSAEFPKEGPSILRIQQVVRGDSAAYFCASSPPTRSPQYFGPGTRLTVL.

The chain employs TRBV5-1 and TRBJ2-3, with 8 bases fitting TRBD1. Germline values: CDR1 SGHRS, CDR2 YFSETQ. Unmatched junction bases numbered 10, after V lost 1 base and J lost 0 bases. The CDR3 is 18 residues long. The CDR3 sequence: CASSLWDRPLSSTDTQYF. DNA of the CDR3: TGCGCCAGCAGCTTGTGGGACAGGCCCCTTTCTAGCACAGATACGCAGTATTTT.

The V and J genes are TRBV5-1 and TRBJ2-1; 13 bases agree with TRBD2. J gave up 7 bases and V 7 bases, and 11 bases lay outside the gene matches. There are 16 residues in the CDR3. In germline, CDR1 is SGHRS, CDR2 YFSETQ. This CDR3 is CASHTSGRAASNEQFF. DNA for the CDR3: TGCGCCAGCCATACTAGCGGGAGGGCGGCTTCAAATGAGCAGTTCTTC.

The chain recombines TRBV6-1 with TRBJ2-5; D is possibly TRBD1 (6 bases). Germline V CDR1 and CDR2: MNHNS, SASEGT. V was pared by 1 base and J by 5 bases, with 17 bases between. This CDR3 has 16 residues. This CDR3 reads CASSEGQGTLEETQYF. CDR3 sequence (DNA): TGTGCCAGCAGTGAAGGGCAGGGGACCCTCGAGGAGACCCAGTACTTC.

This sequence joins TRBV6-1 and TRBJ2-7; the match to TRBD2 covers 8 bases. The V segment lost 7 bases and the J segment 2 bases; nucleotides outside the gene matches: 4. The CDR3 contains 13 residues. Germline V gene data show CDR1 as MNHNS and CDR2 as SASEGT. The chain's CDR3 is CASKTSGTYEQYF. For the CDR3, the DNA is TGTGCCAGCAAAACTAGCGGCACCTACGAGCAGTACTTC.

V gene TRBV28 combines with J gene TRBJ2-6; TRBD2 aligns across 9 bases. The CDR3 totals 18 residues. Germline trimming cut 10 bases from V and 0 bases from J; bases unmatched to any gene: 13. From germline, CDR1 is MDHEN and CDR2 SYDVKM. The CDR3 here is CATFPVAGDNSGANVLTF. The CDR3 nucleotides read TGTGCCACCTTCCCCGTAGCGGGGGATAACTCTGGGGCCAACGTCCTGACTTTC. The complete variable domain, with remaining parts taken from reference TRBV28 and TRBJ2-6, reads DVKVTQSSRYLVKRTGEKVFLECVQDMDHENMFWYRQDPGLGLRLIYFSYDVKMKEKGDIPEGYSVSREKKERFSLILESASTNQTSMYLCATFPVAGDNSGANVLTFGAGSRLTVL.

Worth noting for this clone: Within the sample, other DNA sequences also encode this same CDR3. The chain has TRBV28 and TRBJ1-4, with unresolved D. The CDR3 runs 11 residues. V dropped 2 bases and J dropped 8 bases, with 3 bases sitting between them. The germline V gene encodes CDR1 MDHEN and CDR2 SYDVKM. CDR3 loop: CASSLNEKLFF. CDR3 in DNA: TGTGCCAGCAGTTTAAACGAAAAACTGTTTTTT.

V is TRBV28 and J is TRBJ2-2; possibly TRBD1 for D (5 bases). CDR1 MDHEN and CDR2 SYDVKM come from the germline V gene. The CDR3 runs to 15 residues. V was trimmed by 4 bases and J by 4 bases, leaving 13 bases between them. CDR3 loop: CASSSAGSGTGELFF. DNA for the CDR3: TGTGCCAGCAGTTCGGCAGGGTCGGGCACCGGGGAGCTGTTTTTT.

The V call is TRBV2, the J call TRBJ1-2; TRBD1 is a possible D gene (6 bases). The germline V and J ends were trimmed by 4 bases and 7 bases, with 13 bases remaining between them. Per germline, CDR1 SNHLY and CDR2 FYNNEI. This CDR3 is 13 amino acids long. The CDR3 region has the DNA TGTGCCAGCAGTGGGGCAGGGGTTTCTGGCTACACCTTC. It codes for CASSGAGVSGYTF.

The genes are TRBV14 and TRBJ2-2; 7 positions agree with TRBD2. Per germline, CDR1 SGHDN and CDR2 FVKESK. This CDR3 contains 16 residues. V dropped 1 base and J dropped 4; count of bases not matched to a gene: 6. The CDR3 loop is CASSQGREPATGELFF. In DNA, the CDR3 is TGTGCCAGCAGCCAAGGGCGGGAGCCGGCCACCGGGGAGCTGTTTTTT.

The rearrangement joins TRBV9 to TRBJ2-5; possible D gene TRBD2, 5 bases. V gave up 0 bases and J gave up 9 bases, with 15 bases separating them. Germline loops: CDR1 SGDLS, CDR2 YYNGEE. The CDR3 has 14 residues. CDR3 sequence: CASSVDLAPKAQYF. In DNA form, the CDR3 reads TGTGCCAGCAGCGTAGACCTAGCCCCAAAAGCCCAGTACTTC.

The CDR3 spells CASSLWDRHYEQYF. The CDR3 DNA follows: TGTGCCAGCAGTTTATGGGACAGGCACTACGAGCAGTACTTC. The J gene is TRBJ2-7, the V gene TRBV27; 8 bases fit TRBD1. The CDR3 totals 14 residues. Germline CDR1 is MNHEY and CDR2 is SMNVEV (reference sequence). After removal of 1 base from V and 3 bases from J, the junction contained 2 bases not matched to a gene.

The V and J genes are TRBV18 and TRBJ1-3, with 10 bases identical to TRBD1. With V trimmed by 3 bases and J by 2 bases, 7 bases remained unmatched. This CDR3 has 17 residues. In germline, CDR1 is KGHSH, CDR2 LQKENI. Written as DNA, the CDR3 is TGTGCCAGCTCACCGTGGGACAGGGGAACTCCTGGAAACACCATATATTTT. As protein: CASSPWDRGTPGNTIYF.

This clone was picked up a small number of times. The chain employs TRBV18 and TRBJ1-1; D unclear. CDR1 KGHSH and CDR2 LQKENI come from the germline V gene. V lost 6 bases, J lost 3 bases, and 11 bases lay in between. CDR3 size: 13 residues. CDR3 sequence reads: CASSQSKDTEAFF. The CDR3, as DNA: TGTGCCAGCTCCCAATCTAAGGACACTGAAGCTTTCTTT.